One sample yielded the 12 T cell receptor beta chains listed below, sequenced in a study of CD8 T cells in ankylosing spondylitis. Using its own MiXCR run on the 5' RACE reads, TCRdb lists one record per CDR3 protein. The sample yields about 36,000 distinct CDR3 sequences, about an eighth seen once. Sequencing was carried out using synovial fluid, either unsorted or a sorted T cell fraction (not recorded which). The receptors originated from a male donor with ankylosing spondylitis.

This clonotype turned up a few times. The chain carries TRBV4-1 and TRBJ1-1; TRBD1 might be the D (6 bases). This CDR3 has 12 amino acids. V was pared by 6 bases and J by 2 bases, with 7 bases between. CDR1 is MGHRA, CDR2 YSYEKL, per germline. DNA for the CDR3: TGCGCCAGCAGGGACAGAAACACTGAAGCTTTCTTT. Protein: CASRDRNTEAFF.

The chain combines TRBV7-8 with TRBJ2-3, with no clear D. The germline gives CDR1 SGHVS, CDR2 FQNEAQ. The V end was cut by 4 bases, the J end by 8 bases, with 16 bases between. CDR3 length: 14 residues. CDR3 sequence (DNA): TGTGCCAGCAGCTCCAGGACCCTCGGGCTTACGCAGTATTTT. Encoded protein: CASSSRTLGLTQYF.

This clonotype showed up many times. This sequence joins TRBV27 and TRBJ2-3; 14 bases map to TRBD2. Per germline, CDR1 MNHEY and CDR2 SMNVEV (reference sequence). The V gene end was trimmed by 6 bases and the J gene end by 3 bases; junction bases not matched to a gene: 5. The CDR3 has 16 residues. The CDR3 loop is CASSIRLAGGTDTQYF. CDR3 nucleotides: TGTGCCAGCAGCATAAGACTAGCGGGGGGGACAGATACGCAGTATTTT.

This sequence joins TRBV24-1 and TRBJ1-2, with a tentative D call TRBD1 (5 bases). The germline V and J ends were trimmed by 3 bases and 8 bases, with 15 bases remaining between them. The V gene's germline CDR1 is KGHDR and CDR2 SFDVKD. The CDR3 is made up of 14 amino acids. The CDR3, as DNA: TGTGCCACCAGTGATCCGGGACTCCGACAGGGCTACACCTTC. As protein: CATSDPGLRQGYTF.

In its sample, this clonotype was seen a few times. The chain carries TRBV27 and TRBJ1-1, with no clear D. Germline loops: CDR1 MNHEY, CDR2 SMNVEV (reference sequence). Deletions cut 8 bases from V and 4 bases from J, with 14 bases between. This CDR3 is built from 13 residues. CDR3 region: CASRRGGVTEAFF. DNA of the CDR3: TGTGCCAGCCGGAGAGGAGGTGTCACTGAAGCTTTCTTT.

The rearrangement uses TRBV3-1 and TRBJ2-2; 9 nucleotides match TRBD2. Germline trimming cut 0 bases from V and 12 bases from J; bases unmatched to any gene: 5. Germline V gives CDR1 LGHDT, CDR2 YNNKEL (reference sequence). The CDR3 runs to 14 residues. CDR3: CASSQEFSGRQLFF. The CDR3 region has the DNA TGTGCCAGCAGCCAAGAATTTAGCGGGAGACAGCTGTTTTTT.

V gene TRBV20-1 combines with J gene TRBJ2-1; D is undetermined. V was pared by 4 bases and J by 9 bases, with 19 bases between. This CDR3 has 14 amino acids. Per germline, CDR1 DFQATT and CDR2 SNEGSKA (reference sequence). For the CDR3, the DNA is TGCAGTGCTAACACGGGTTGGCTTAGTGGTGAGCAGTTCTTC. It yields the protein CSANTGWLSGEQFF.

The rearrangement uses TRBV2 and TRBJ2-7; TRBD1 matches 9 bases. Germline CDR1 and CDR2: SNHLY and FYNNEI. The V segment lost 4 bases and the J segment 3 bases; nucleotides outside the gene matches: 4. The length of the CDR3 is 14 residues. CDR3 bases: TGTGCCAGCAGTGTGGGACAGGGATACTACGAGCAGTACTTC. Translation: CASSVGQGYYEQYF. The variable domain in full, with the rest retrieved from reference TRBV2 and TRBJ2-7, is EPEVTQTPSHQVTQMGQEVILRCVPISNHLYFYWYRQILGQKVEFLVSFYNNEISEKSEIFDDQFSVERPDGSNFTLKIRSTKLEDSAMYFCASSVGQGYYEQYFGPGTRLTVT.

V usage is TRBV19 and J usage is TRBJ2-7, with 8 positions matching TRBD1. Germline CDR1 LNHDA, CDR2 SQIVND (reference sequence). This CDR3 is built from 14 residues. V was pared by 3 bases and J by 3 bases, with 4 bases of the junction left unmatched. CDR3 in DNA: TGTGCCAGTAGTATGTCAGGGGGCGGCTACGAGCAGTACTTC. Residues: CASSMSGGGYEQYF.

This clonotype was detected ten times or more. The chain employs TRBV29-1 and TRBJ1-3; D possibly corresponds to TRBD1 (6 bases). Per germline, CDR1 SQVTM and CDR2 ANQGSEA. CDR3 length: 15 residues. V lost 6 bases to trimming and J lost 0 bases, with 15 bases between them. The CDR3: CSVLGTPSSGNTIYF. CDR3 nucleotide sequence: TGCAGCGTACTCGGGACACCGAGCTCTGGAAACACCATATATTTT. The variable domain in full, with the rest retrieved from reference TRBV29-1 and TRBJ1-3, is SAVISQKPSRDICQRGTSLTIQCQVDSQVTMMFWYRQQPGQSLTLIATANQGSEATYESGFVIDKFPISRPNLTFSTLTVSNMSPEDSSIYLCSVLGTPSSGNTIYFGEGSWLTVV.

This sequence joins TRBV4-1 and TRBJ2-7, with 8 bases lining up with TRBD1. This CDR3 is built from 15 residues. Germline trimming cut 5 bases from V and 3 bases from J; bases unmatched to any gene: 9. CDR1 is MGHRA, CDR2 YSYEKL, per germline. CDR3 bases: TGCGCCAGCAGCACCCGACAGGGGAGATTCTACGAGCAGTACTTC. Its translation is CASSTRQGRFYEQYF.

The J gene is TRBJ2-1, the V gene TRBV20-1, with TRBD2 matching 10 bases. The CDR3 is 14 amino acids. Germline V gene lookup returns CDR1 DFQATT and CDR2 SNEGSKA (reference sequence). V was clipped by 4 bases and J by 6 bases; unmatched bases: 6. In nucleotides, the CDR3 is TGCAGTGCTACCAGGGGACTAGCGTCCAATGAGCAGTTCTTC. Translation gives CSATRGLASNEQFF.